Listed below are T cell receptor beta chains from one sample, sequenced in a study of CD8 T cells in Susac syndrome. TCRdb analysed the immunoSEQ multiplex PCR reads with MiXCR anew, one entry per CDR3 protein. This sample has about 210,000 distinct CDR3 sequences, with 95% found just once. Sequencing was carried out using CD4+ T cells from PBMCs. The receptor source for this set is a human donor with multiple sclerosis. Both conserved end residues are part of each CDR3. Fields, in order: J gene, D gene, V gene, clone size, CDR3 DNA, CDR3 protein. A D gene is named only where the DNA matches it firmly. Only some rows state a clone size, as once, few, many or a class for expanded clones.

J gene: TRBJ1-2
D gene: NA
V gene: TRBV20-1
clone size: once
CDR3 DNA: TGCAGTGCTGCTCACCGGGACAAAGGCTATGGCTACACCTTC
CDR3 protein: CSAAHRDKGYGYTF

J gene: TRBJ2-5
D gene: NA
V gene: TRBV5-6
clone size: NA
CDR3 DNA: TGTGCCAGCAGCTTGTTTCGCCAGGGATTTGCCGAGACCCAGTACTTC
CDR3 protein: CASSLFRQGFAETQYF

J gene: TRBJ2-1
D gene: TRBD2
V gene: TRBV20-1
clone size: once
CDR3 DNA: TGCAGTGCTAGGCTAGCGGGGCTATCCTACAATGAGCAGTTCTTC
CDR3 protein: CSARLAGLSYNEQFF

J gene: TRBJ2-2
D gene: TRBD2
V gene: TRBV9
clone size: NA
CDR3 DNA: TGTGCCAGCAGGGGGAGGGAGTCAAACACCGGGGAGCTGTTTTTT
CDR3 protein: CASRGRESNTGELFF

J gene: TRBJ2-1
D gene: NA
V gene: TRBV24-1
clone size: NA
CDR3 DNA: TGTGCCACCAGTTACAGGGACAATGAGCAGTTCTTC
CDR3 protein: CATSYRDNEQFF

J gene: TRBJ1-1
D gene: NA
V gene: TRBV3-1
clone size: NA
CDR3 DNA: TGTGCCAGCAGCCCATTGGGAGGGACAAACACTGAAGCTTTCTTT
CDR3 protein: CASSPLGGTNTEAFF

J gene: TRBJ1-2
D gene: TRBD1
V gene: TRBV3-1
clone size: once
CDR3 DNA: TGTGCCAGCAGCCAAGATTGGACAGGAAGGTTCTATGGCTACACCTTC
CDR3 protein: CASSQDWTGRFYGYTF

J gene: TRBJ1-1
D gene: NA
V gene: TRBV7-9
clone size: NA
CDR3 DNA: TGTGCCAGCAGCGACTTATTCTTT
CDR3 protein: CASSDLFF

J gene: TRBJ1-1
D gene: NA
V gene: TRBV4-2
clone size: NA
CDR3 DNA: TGTGCCAGCAGCCAAGGTACAGGAGAGAACACTGAAGCTTTCTTT
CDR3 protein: CASSQGTGENTEAFF

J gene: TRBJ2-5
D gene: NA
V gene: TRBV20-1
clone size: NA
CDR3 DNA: TGCAGTGCCCCGGAGGGGGCGGCAAGTTGGGAGACCCAGTACTTC
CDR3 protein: CSAPEGAASWETQYF

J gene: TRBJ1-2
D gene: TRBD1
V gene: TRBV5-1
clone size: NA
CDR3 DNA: TGCGCCAGCAGCGCCGGGACAGCCCTGCAGTCGGGAGGCTACACCTTC
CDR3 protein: CASSAGTALQSGGYTF

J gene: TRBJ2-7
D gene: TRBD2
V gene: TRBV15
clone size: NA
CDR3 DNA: TGTGCCACCAGCAGAGCTCCTAGCGGGGGGCTCAGCTACGAGCAGTACTTC
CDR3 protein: CATSRAPSGGLSYEQYF

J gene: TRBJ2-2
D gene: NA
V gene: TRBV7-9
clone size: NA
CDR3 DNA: TGTGCCAGCAGCATCACCGGGGAGCTGTTTTTT
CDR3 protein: CASSITGELFF

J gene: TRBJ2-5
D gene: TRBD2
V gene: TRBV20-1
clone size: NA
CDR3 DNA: TGCAGTGCTAGTGCGGGGGGCGGTTTTGAGACCCAGTACTTC
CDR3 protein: CSASAGGGFETQYF

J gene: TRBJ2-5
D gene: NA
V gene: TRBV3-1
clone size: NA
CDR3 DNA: TGTGCCAGCAGCCAAGCTTCCAGTGGCGAGACCCAGTACTTC
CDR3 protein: CASSQASSGETQYF

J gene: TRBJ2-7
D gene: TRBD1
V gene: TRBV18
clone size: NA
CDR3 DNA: TGTGCCAGCTCACCAGGGACAGGGAATCACGAGCAGTACTTC
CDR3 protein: CASSPGTGNHEQYF

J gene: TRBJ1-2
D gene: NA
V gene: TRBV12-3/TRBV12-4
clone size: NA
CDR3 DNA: TGTGCCAGCAGTGCCACGACGGAAGCCCCCTATGGCTACACCTTC
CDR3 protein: CASSATTEAPYGYTF

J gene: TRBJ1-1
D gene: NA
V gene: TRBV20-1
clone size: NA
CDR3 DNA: TGCAGTGCTAGGGTCAGGGGACGGACTGAAGCTTTCTTT
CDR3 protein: CSARVRGRTEAFF

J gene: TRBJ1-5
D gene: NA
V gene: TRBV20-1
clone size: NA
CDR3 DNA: TGCAGTGCTAGGATTCAGGGGTATGGCAATCAGCCCCAGCATTTT
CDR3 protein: CSARIQGYGNQPQHF

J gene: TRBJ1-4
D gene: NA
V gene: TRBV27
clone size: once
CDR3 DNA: TGTGCCAGCAGTTGGGGGAGTGGTGAAAAACTGTTTTTT
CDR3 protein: CASSWGSGEKLFF

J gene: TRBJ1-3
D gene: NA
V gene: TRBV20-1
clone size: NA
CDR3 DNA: TGCAGTGCTAGGAGACCCTCTGGAAACACCATATATTTT
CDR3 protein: CSARRPSGNTIYF

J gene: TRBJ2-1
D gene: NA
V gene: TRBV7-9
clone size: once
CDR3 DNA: TGTGCCAGCAGCTCCTCCCCGGCGTACAATGAGCAGTTCTTC
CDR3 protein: CASSSSPAYNEQFF

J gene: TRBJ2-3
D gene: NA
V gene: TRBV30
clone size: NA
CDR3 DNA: TGTGCCTGGAGTGCCCTGACTAGGGCGGTCGATTTT
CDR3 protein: CAWSALTRAVDF

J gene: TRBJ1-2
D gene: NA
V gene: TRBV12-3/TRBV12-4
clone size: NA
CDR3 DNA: TGTGCCAGCAGCAAAGACAGCTATGGCTACACCTTC
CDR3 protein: CASSKDSYGYTF

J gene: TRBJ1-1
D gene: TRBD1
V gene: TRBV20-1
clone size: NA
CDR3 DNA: TGCAGTGCTGAAGACAGGGCAAACACTGAAGCTTTCTTT
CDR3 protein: CSAEDRANTEAFF

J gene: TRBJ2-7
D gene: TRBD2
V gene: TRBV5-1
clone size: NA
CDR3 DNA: TGCGCCAGCAGCTTGGGCCTAGCGGGGACCTACGAGCAGTACTTC
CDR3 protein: CASSLGLAGTYEQYF

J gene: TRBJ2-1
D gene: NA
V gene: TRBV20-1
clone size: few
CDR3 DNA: TGCAGTGCTAGTAGGGTCAATGAGCAGTTCTTC
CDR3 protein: CSASRVNEQFF

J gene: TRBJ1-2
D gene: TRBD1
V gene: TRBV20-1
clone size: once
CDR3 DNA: TGCAGTGCTTACATACAGGGGGCGCTTGGCTACACCTTC
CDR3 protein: CSAYIQGALGYTF

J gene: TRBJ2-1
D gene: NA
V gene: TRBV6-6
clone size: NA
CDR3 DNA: TGTGCCAGCAGTACTCCACAGGGAAAGCAGTTCTTC
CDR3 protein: CASSTPQGKQFF

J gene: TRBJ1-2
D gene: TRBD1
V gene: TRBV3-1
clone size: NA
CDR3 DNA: TGTGCCAGCAGCCTGGGACAGGCGGCCTATGGCTACACCTTC
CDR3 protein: CASSLGQAAYGYTF

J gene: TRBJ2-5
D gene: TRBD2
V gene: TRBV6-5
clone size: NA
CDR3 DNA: TGTGCCAGCAGTTACGAGGTGGGGGGGATTGGAGAGACCCAGTACTTC
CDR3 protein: CASSYEVGGIGETQYF

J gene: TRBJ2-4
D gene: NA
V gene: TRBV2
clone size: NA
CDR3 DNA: TGTGCCAGCAGTGCCGCACCAAACAAGTACTTC
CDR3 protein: CASSAAPNKYF

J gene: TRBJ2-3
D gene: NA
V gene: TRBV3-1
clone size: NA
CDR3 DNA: TGTGCCAGCAGCCATGATGGACGTCCATCGACTACCGCTTTT
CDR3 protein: CASSHDGRPSTTAF

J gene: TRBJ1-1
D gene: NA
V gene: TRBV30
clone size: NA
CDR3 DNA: TGTGCCCACGACAGCCTAATGAACACTGAAGCTTTCTTT
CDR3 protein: CAHDSLMNTEAFF

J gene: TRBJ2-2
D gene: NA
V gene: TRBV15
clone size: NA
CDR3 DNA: TGTGCCACCAGCAGAGGCCGGGACATGAACACCGGGGAGCTGTTTTTT
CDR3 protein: CATSRGRDMNTGELFF

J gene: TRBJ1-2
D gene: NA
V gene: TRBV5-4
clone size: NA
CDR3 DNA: TGTGCCAGCAGCTTTGGGGGACGCGATGGCTACACCTTC
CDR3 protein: CASSFGGRDGYTF

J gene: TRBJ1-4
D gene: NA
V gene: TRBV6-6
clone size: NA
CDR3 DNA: TGTGCCAGCGGCTGGACAGCTATAAGTGAAGTGTTTTTT
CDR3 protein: CASGWTAISEVFF

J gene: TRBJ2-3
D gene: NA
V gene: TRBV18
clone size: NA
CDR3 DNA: TGTGCCAGCTCACCAATACGAGGGGGAGCAGATACGCAGTATTTT
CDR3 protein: CASSPIRGGADTQYF

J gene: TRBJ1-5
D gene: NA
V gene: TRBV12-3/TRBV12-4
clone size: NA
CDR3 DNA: TGTGCCAGCAGGGGAAGAGCTAATCAGCCCCAGCATTTT
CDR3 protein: CASRGRANQPQHF

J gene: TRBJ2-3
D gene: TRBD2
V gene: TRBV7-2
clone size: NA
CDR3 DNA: TGTGCCAGCAGCTCGTACACCGGGACTAGCGGGGGAGATACGCAGTATTTT
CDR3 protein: CASSSYTGTSGGDTQYF

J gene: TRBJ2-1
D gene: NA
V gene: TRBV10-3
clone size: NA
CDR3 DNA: TGTGCCACGGAGTCCGGCGGCAATGAGCAGTTCTTC
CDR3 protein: CATESGGNEQFF

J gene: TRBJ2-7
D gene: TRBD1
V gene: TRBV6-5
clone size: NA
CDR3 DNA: TGTGCCAGCAGTTACGCTTGGGACAGGGAAACCTACGAGCAGTACTTC
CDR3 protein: CASSYAWDRETYEQYF